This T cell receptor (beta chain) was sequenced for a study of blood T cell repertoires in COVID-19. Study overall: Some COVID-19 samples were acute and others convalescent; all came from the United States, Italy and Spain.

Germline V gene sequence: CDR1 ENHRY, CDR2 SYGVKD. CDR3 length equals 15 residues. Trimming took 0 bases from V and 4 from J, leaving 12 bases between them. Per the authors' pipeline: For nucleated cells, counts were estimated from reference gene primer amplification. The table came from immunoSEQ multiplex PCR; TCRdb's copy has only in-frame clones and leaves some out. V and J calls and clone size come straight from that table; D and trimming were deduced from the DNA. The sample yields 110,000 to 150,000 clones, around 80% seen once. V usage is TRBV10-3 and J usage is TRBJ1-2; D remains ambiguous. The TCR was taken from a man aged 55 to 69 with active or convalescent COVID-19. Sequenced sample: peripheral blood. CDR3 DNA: TGTGCCATCAGTGAGTCGGCAGGAACGCTCTATGGCTACACCTTC. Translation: CAISESAGTLYGYTF.